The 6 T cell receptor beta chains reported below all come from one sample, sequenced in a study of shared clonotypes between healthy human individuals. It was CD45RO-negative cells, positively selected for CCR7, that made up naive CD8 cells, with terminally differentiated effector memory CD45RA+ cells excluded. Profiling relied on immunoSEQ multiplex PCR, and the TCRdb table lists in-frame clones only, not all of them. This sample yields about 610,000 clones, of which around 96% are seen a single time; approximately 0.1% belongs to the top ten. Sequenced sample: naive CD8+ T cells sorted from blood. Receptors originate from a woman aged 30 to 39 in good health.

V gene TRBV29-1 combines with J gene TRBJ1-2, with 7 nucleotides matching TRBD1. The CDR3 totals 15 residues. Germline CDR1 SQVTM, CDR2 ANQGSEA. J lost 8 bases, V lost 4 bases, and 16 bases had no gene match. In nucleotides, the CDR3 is TGCAGCGTTGTCGGCCGGACAGGCCTCTATGAAGGCTACACCTTC. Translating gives CSVVGRTGLYEGYTF.

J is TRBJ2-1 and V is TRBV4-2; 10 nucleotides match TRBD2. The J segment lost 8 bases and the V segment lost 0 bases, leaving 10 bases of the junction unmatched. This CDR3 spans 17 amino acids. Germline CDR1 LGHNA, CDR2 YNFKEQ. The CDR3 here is CASSQEDGTSEWDEQFF. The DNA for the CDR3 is TGTGCCAGCAGCCAAGAAGATGGGACTAGCGAGTGGGATGAGCAGTTCTTC.

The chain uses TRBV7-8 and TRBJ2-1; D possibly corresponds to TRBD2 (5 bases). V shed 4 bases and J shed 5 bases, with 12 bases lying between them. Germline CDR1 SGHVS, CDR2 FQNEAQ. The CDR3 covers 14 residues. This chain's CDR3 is CASSSKLGDNEQFF. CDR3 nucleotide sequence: TGTGCCAGCAGCTCGAAGCTGGGAGACAATGAGCAGTTCTTC.

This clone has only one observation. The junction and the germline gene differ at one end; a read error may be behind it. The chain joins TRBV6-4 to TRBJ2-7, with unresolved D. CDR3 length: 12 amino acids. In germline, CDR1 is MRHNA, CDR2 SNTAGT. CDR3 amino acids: CARPRSQSPGPF. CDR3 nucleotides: TGTGCCAGGCCCCGTTCGCAGAGCCCCGGGCCTTTC.

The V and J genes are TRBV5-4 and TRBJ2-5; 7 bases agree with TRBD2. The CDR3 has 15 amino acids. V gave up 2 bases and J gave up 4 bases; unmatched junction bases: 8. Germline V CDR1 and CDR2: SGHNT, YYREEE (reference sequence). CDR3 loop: CASSFEGGGRETQYF. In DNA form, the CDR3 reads TGTGCCAGCAGCTTCGAGGGCGGGGGAAGAGAGACCCAGTACTTC.

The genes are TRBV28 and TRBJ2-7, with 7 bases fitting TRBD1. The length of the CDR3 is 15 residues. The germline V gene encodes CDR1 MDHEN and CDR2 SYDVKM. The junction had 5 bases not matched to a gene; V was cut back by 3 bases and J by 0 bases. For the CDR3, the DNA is TGTGCCAGCAGTTTTATCGGGACAGTCTCCTACGAGCAGTACTTC. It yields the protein CASSFIGTVSYEQYF.